Shown below are 19 T cell receptor beta chains from a single sample sequenced in a study of regulatory and conventional T cells in RAG deficiency. Clones were read by immunoSEQ multiplex PCR, and TCRdb kept only the in-frame ones, dropping some. There are 15,000 to 20,000 clones in the sample; around 90% occur only once, and almost 1.5% lies in the top ten. Blood CD4+ CD25-high CD127-low regulatory T cells supplied the genomic DNA template. Separately, the same data were catalogued under a study of regulatory T cells. In that study: Amplification used 52 TRBV primers and 13 TRBJ primers.

The specimen sequenced was Tregs sorted from blood. The receptors stem from a human donor in good health.

Only a few counts were recorded for this clone. This sequence joins TRBV5-1 and TRBJ2-5; 12 nucleotides align to TRBD2. This CDR3 has 18 residues. Trimming took 0 bases from V and 5 from J; bases not matched to a gene: 11. The germline V gene encodes CDR1 SGHRS and CDR2 YFSETQ. In DNA, the CDR3 is TGCGCCAGCAGCTTGGGACTAGCGGGGGACCTACCGGGGGAGACCCAGTACTTC. Protein sequence: CASSLGLAGDLPGETQYF.

This sequence joins TRBV2 and TRBJ1-6; 11 bases line up with TRBD1. There are 15 residues in the CDR3. Germline V gene data show CDR1 as SNHLY and CDR2 as FYNNEI. After removal of 5 bases from V and 8 bases from J, the junction contained 5 bases not matched to a gene. The CDR3 nucleotides are TGTGCCAGCAGTTCCATGGACAGGGGGCATTCACCCCTCCACTTT. It codes for CASSSMDRGHSPLHF. Complete variable domain (other parts from reference TRBV2 and TRBJ1-6): EPEVTQTPSHQVTQMGQEVILRCVPISNHLYFYWYRQILGQKVEFLVSFYNNEISEKSEIFDDQFSVERPDGSNFTLKIRSTKLEDSAMYFCASSSMDRGHSPLHFGNGTRLTVT.

The gene calls are TRBV6-6 and TRBJ1-1; 7 bases are shared with TRBD1. The CDR3 spans 12 residues. V lost 6 bases and J lost 10; bases outside the gene matches: 8. Germline CDR1 MNHNY, CDR2 SVGAGI (reference sequence). The DNA for the CDR3 is TGTGCCAGCAGCCACCTAGGGGGCAGAGCTTTCTTT. Residues: CASSHLGGRAFF.

The CDR3 DNA reads TGTGCCAGCAGCCCCGGCAGGACTAGCGGGGGGGCTGGGGAGACCCAGTACTTC. Translation gives CASSPGRTSGGAGETQYF. The chain carries TRBV9 and TRBJ2-5; 15 nucleotides agree with TRBD2. The CDR3 totals 18 residues. Trimming took 4 bases from V and 5 from J; bases not matched to a gene: 12. The germline CDR1 and CDR2 sequences are SGDLS and YYNGEE.

The chain combines TRBV19 with TRBJ2-5; D is unclear. Germline CDR1 and CDR2: LNHDA and SQIVND (reference sequence). V shed 6 bases and J shed 2 bases, with 4 bases lying between them. This CDR3 is built from 11 residues. The CDR3: CASSTQETQYF. CDR3 bases: TGTGCCAGTAGCACTCAAGAGACCCAGTACTTC.

The genes are TRBV6-4 and TRBJ1-5; TRBD1 matches 9 bases. This CDR3 is built from 14 residues. Germline V gene sequence: CDR1 MRHNA, CDR2 SNTAGT. The J segment lost 5 bases and the V segment lost 6 bases, leaving 5 bases of the junction unmatched. The CDR3 nucleotides read TGTGCCAGCAGCGAGTGGGACAGGGATCAGCCCCAGCATTTT. Protein sequence: CASSEWDRDQPQHF.

The V and J genes are TRBV10-3 and TRBJ1-2, with a weak D call TRBD1 (6 bases). Germline V gene data show CDR1 as ENHRY and CDR2 as SYGVKD. V was trimmed by 6 bases and J by 5 bases, leaving 13 bases between them. The CDR3 contains 13 residues. CDR3 loop: CAISPGAEYGYTF. For the CDR3, the DNA is TGTGCCATCAGCCCGGGGGCCGAATATGGCTACACCTTC.

The chain uses TRBV5-1 and TRBJ1-2, with no clear D. The CDR3 has 13 amino acids. Germline CDR1 SGHRS, CDR2 YFSETQ. The germline V and J ends were trimmed by 2 bases and 7 bases, with 12 bases remaining between them. The CDR3 reads CASSLSGGGGYTF. CDR3 nucleotide sequence: TGCGCCAGCAGCTTATCTGGTGGTGGTGGCTACACCTTC.

The chain uses TRBV19 and TRBJ2-6; weak D call: TRBD2 (6 bases). From germline, CDR1 is LNHDA and CDR2 SQIVND (reference sequence). This CDR3 comprises 15 residues. Trimming stripped 7 bases from V and 4 bases from J, with 14 bases between. CDR3 nucleotides: TGTGCCAGTAAATCAGGGAGGCTCGGGGCCAACGTCCTGACTTTC. Its translation is CASKSGRLGANVLTF.

The rearrangement joins TRBV4-1 to TRBJ1-5; TRBD1 aligns across 11 bases. The germline V gene has CDR1 MGHRA and CDR2 YSYEKL. The CDR3 extends over 16 amino acids. Trimming cost V 2 bases and J 6 bases; bases outside gene matches: 6. The CDR3 region is CASSQPGTGGGQPQHF. The CDR3 nucleotides read TGCGCCAGCAGCCAACCTGGGACAGGGGGAGGTCAGCCCCAGCATTTT.

This chain joins TRBV7-9 and TRBJ2-3, with D perhaps TRBD1 (6 bases). The CDR3 contains 16 residues. Germline CDR1 SEHNR, CDR2 FQNEAQ (reference sequence). V was trimmed by 5 bases and J by 5 bases, leaving 20 bases between them. CDR3 loop: CASSHTQGAGGDTQYF. Written as DNA, the CDR3 is TGTGCCAGCAGCCATACACAGGGTGCTGGTGGAGATACGCAGTATTTT. Supplemented by reference TRBV7-9 and TRBJ2-3, the full variable domain reads DTGVSQNPRHKITKRGQNVTFRCDPISEHNRLYWYRQTLGQGPEFLTYFQNEAQLEKSRLLSDRFSAERPKGSFSTLEIQRTEQGDSAMYLCASSHTQGAGGDTQYFGPGTRLTVL.

This chain connects TRBV19 to TRBJ1-2, with 7 bases lining up with TRBD1. Losses at the gene ends were 7 bases for V and 3 bases for J; bases not matched to a gene: 5. The length of the CDR3 is 13 residues. The germline gives CDR1 LNHDA, CDR2 SQIVND (reference sequence). CDR3 in amino acids: CASTRGGYYGYTF. DNA for the CDR3: TGTGCCAGTACCAGGGGGGGCTACTATGGCTACACCTTC.

The chain carries TRBV6-5 and TRBJ1-2, with 9 nucleotides matching TRBD1. V lost 4 bases to trimming and J lost 7 bases; unmatched junction nucleotides: 4. Germline CDR1 and CDR2: MNHEY and SVGAGI. This CDR3 contains 13 residues. The CDR3 loop reads CASSSATGGGYTF. For the CDR3, the DNA is TGTGCCAGCAGTTCCGCGACAGGGGGTGGCTACACCTTC.

The V and J genes are TRBV7-8 and TRBJ2-7; D possibly corresponds to TRBD2 (7 bases). V dropped 3 bases and J dropped 9 bases, with 18 bases sitting between them. The CDR3 runs to 14 residues. The germline gives CDR1 SGHVS, CDR2 FQNEAQ. The DNA for the CDR3 is TGTGCCAGCAGCTTTCGGGGGGCAGCAGGAGGGCAGTACTTC. As protein: CASSFRGAAGGQYF.

The V gene is TRBV27, the J gene TRBJ2-3; TRBD2 aligns across 8 bases. The V gene end was trimmed by 6 bases and the J gene end by 5 bases; junction bases not matched to a gene: 13. This CDR3 has 16 residues. Germline lookup yields CDR1 MNHEY and CDR2 SMNVEV (reference sequence). CDR3 DNA sequence: TGTGCCAGCAGAGGAATAGTTAGCGGGACGAGAGATACGCAGTATTTT. Protein: CASRGIVSGTRDTQYF.

The V call is TRBV19, the J call TRBJ1-2, with a tentative D call TRBD1 (5 bases). The CDR3 runs to 14 residues. CDR1 and CDR2 from the germline V gene are LNHDA and SQIVND (reference sequence). Between the trimmed V and J ends, which lost 5 bases and 3 bases, there was a span of 13 bases. Here the CDR3 reads CASSLGVVDYGYTF. CDR3 sequence (DNA): TGTGCCAGTAGTCTGGGGGTAGTGGACTATGGCTACACCTTC.

The sample holds one count of this clone. V gene TRBV6-1 combines with J gene TRBJ2-7; no clear D gene. This CDR3 region has 13 residues. Trimming stripped 10 bases from V and 6 bases from J, with 19 bases between. Per the germline V gene, CDR1 is MNHNS and CDR2 is SASEGT. CDR3 sequence (DNA): TGTGCCACCCTTGAGTGGGTCGGATCCGAGCAGTACTTC. Translated, it gives CATLEWVGSEQYF.

The V call is TRBV19, the J call TRBJ2-5; D is perhaps TRBD2 (6 bases). The CDR3 has 14 residues. Germline V gives CDR1 LNHDA, CDR2 SQIVND (reference sequence). Trimming shortened V by 9 bases and J by 5 bases, and 19 bases separated the two germline ends. The CDR3 sequence: CASGSSRSGETQYF. The CDR3 DNA follows: TGTGCCAGCGGATCCTCCAGGAGCGGGGAGACCCAGTACTTC.

The CDR3 DNA reads as TGTGCCAGCAGTTTAGCCGGGACTAGCGGGGAAGAGACCCAGTACTTC. The encoded protein is CASSLAGTSGEETQYF. This chain connects TRBV27 to TRBJ2-5, with 13 bases lining up with TRBD2. The germline gives CDR1 MNHEY, CDR2 SMNVEV (reference sequence). The CDR3 totals 16 residues. After removal of 2 bases from V and 3 bases from J, the junction contained 3 bases not matched to a gene.